Below, 23 T cell receptor beta chains from the same sample are listed, as sequenced in a study of siplizumab effects on memory and regulatory T cells (dated by TCRdb to about 2019). The library came from the immunoSEQ multiplex PCR assay. TCRdb mirrors the immuneACCESS table, restricted to in-frame sequences. Some clones are absent from its copies; in checked studies, under half trace to an unresolved V gene, and the reason for the others is unknown. This sample is represented by about 94,000 clones; around 94% of them were singletons. The ten largest make up roughly 0.3% of the sample. The sample was non-Treg CD4+ T cells sorted from blood. Interpreted using the paper, the cell subset or site label stands for: FACS-sorted unstimulated CD4+ non-regulatory T cells. The receptors stem from a human donor in good health.

This clone was observed a few times. The V call is TRBV6-6, the J call TRBJ1-5; 7 positions match TRBD1. Germline CDR1 reads MNHNY; CDR2 reads SVGAGI (reference sequence). The CDR3 has 13 amino acids. Trimming at V came to 5 bases and at J to 4 bases, leaving 2 bases not matched to a gene. The CDR3 sequence is CASSRGQNQPQHF. The DNA of the CDR3 is TGTGCCAGCAGTCGGGGACAGAATCAGCCCCAGCATTTT.

V is TRBV28 and J is TRBJ2-2, with D tentatively TRBD1 (6 bases). From germline, CDR1 is MDHEN and CDR2 SYDVKM. The CDR3 has 15 residues. The V end lost 9 bases, the J end lost 2 bases, and 16 bases lay between the germline ends. For the CDR3, the DNA is TGTGCCAGTTGCCGGGACAATAGCAACACCGGGGAGCTGTTTTTT. This encodes CASCRDNSNTGELFF.

The chain joins TRBV6-4 to TRBJ1-4; TRBD1 matches at 7 bases. The CDR3 is 15 amino acids. CDR1 is MRHNA and CDR2 is SNTAGT in the germline V gene. V lost 5 bases and J lost 6; bases outside the gene matches: 9. The CDR3 loop is CASSPQGGLYEKLFF. In nucleotides, the CDR3 is TGTGCCAGCAGTCCTCAAGGGGGCTTGTATGAAAAACTGTTTTTT.

V gene TRBV29-1 combines with J gene TRBJ1-1; D is undetermined. The CDR3 extends over 13 amino acids. Trimming removed 4 bases at V and 6 bases at J, with 15 bases between. Germline assignment: CDR1 SQVTM and CDR2 ANQGSEA. The CDR3 region is CSVVGSTGSEAFF. CDR3 sequence (DNA): TGCAGCGTTGTAGGAAGTACCGGGTCTGAAGCTTTCTTT.

This clone was seen only once. The chain combines TRBV15 with TRBJ2-3; TRBD1 matches 7 bases. CDR3 length: 15 residues. V shed 4 bases, J shed 1 base, and the junction held 5 bases outside the gene matches. Germline V gene lookup returns CDR1 LNHNV and CDR2 YYDKDF (reference sequence). CDR3 DNA sequence: TGTGCCACCAGCAAAGACCAGGGGGGCACAGATACGCAGTATTTT. This gives the protein CATSKDQGGTDTQYF.

The CDR3 is CAIRRQGSNQPQHF. CDR3 nucleotides: TGTGCCATCAGGAGACAGGGTAGCAATCAGCCCCAGCATTTT. The V call is TRBV10-3, the J call TRBJ1-5; 7 nucleotides match TRBD1. J was trimmed by 0 bases and V by 6 bases; bases with no gene match: 2. Per the germline V gene, CDR1 is ENHRY and CDR2 is SYGVKD. CDR3 length: 14 amino acids.

J is TRBJ2-3 and V is TRBV7-6; tentatively, D is TRBD1 or TRBD2 (5 bases each). Germline assignment: CDR1 SGHVS and CDR2 FNYEAQ. The CDR3 is 15 residues long. V was pared by 1 base and J by 2 bases, with 10 bases between. The CDR3 sequence is CASSLDGTYTDTQYF. CDR3 in DNA: TGTGCCAGCAGCTTAGACGGGACCTACACAGATACGCAGTATTTT.

The rearrangement uses TRBV2 and TRBJ2-5; 7 bases line up with TRBD1. The germline gives CDR1 SNHLY, CDR2 FYNNEI. This CDR3 region has 13 residues. Losses at the gene ends were 7 bases for V and 4 bases for J; bases not matched to a gene: 6. Here the CDR3 reads CASTVDRSETQYF. As DNA, the CDR3 is TGTGCCAGCACCGTGGACAGGTCAGAGACCCAGTACTTC.

The J gene is TRBJ2-5, the V gene TRBV5-4; 8 bases are a match to TRBD2. The ends lost 0 bases at V and 3 bases at J; junction bases unmatched: 7. The CDR3 runs to 16 residues. CDR1 SGHNT and CDR2 YYREEE come from the germline V gene (reference sequence). CDR3 residues: CASSLAPSGGKETQYF. The CDR3 nucleotides read TGTGCCAGCAGCTTGGCACCCAGCGGGGGCAAAGAGACCCAGTACTTC.

The chain couples TRBV5-1 to TRBJ1-2; 10 bases are shared with TRBD1. V trimming: 1 base; J trimming: 4 bases; junction bases outside the gene matches: 13. The CDR3 is 18 residues long. Germline V lookup: CDR1 SGHRS, CDR2 YFSETQ. The CDR3 DNA is TGCGCCAGCAGCTTGTCCGGGACAGGGGCGACCGGAGGCTATGGCTACACCTTC. This sequence encodes CASSLSGTGATGGYGYTF.

The V and J genes are TRBV6-1 and TRBJ2-1, with a tentative D call TRBD2 (7 bases). Germline assignment: CDR1 MNHNS and CDR2 SASEGT. Trimming stripped 2 bases from V and 6 bases from J, with 20 bases between. The length of the CDR3 is 17 residues. Here the CDR3 DNA reads TGTGCCAGCAGTGAATCGGGCTCCGGTGGGGGGGCCAATGAGCAGTTCTTC. Translating it yields CASSESGSGGGANEQFF.

V and J are TRBV9 and TRBJ1-5; D gene ambiguous. Germline CDR1 SGDLS, CDR2 YYNGEE. Between the trimmed V and J ends, which lost 4 bases and 3 bases, there was a span of 11 bases. The CDR3 extends over 14 amino acids. The CDR3, as DNA: TGTGCCAGCAGCCGCGGGTCTCCCAATCAGCCCCAGCATTTT. This translates into CASSRGSPNQPQHF.

The V gene is TRBV6-6, the J gene TRBJ2-7, with 7 bases lining up with TRBD1. CDR3 length equals 14 residues. V lost 2 bases and J lost 5; bases outside the gene matches: 6. Per the germline V gene, CDR1 is MNHNY and CDR2 is SVGAGI (reference sequence). The CDR3 reads CASSYTGVRDEQYF. The CDR3, as DNA: TGTGCCAGCAGTTACACAGGGGTGAGAGACGAGCAGTACTTC.

This chain connects TRBV30 to TRBJ1-6; 11 positions match TRBD1. The CDR3 is 16 residues long. Trimming took 2 bases from V and 7 from J; bases not matched to a gene: 7. Germline CDR1 and CDR2: GTSNPN and SVGIG (reference sequence). CDR3 DNA sequence: TGTGCCTGGAGTATAAGTGGGACAGGGGGGAATTCACCCCTCCACTTT. Translation: CAWSISGTGGNSPLHF.

This clone was seen a handful of times. The V and J genes are TRBV14 and TRBJ2-2; a weak D match, TRBD1 (6 bases). The germline gives CDR1 SGHDN, CDR2 FVKESK. Trimming left V 2 bases short and J 4 bases short, with 14 bases between. The CDR3 spans 16 residues. CDR3 residues: CASSQWNRVSTGELFF. As DNA, the CDR3 is TGTGCCAGCAGCCAATGGAACAGGGTCTCCACCGGGGAGCTGTTTTTT.

This chain connects TRBV18 to TRBJ2-1; 7 bases map to TRBD2. Germline CDR1 is KGHSH and CDR2 is LQKENI. J was trimmed by 6 bases and V by 6 bases; bases with no gene match: 8. The CDR3 spans 14 residues. The chain's CDR3 is CASSPREASNEQFF. CDR3 nucleotides: TGTGCCAGCTCCCCCCGGGAGGCCAGCAATGAGCAGTTCTTC.

This chain links TRBV6-5 with TRBJ2-3; 10 nucleotides line up with TRBD1. Germline assignment: CDR1 MNHEY and CDR2 SVGAGI. The CDR3 sequence is 14 residues long. Germline trimming cut 6 bases from V and 6 bases from J; bases unmatched to any gene: 6. The CDR3 sequence is CASRRTGGRDTQYF. The CDR3 DNA sequence: TGTGCCAGCAGGAGGACAGGGGGTAGGGATACGCAGTATTTT.

The rearrangement uses TRBV7-3 and TRBJ1-5, with D uncertain. CDR1 SGHTA and CDR2 FQGTGA come from the germline V gene. The CDR3 runs 13 residues. V gave up 2 bases and J gave up 4 bases, with 6 bases separating them. The CDR3 region is CASSLGRNQPQHF. The CDR3 DNA reads as TGTGCCAGCAGCTTAGGGCGGAATCAGCCCCAGCATTTT.

The rearrangement links TRBV5-8 to TRBJ2-6; D is ambiguous. Trimming cost V 1 base and J 0 bases, with 5 bases left between them. CDR1 is SGHTS and CDR2 is YDEGEE in the germline V gene. The CDR3 spans 15 residues. The chain's CDR3 is CASSLIRSGANVLTF. CDR3 coding DNA: TGTGCCAGCAGCTTGATACGCTCTGGGGCCAACGTCCTGACTTTC.

This chain links TRBV5-1 with TRBJ2-3; D unresolved. Trimming stripped 0 bases from V and 2 bases from J, with 4 bases between. Germline V gene lookup returns CDR1 SGHRS and CDR2 YFSETQ. This CDR3 contains 13 residues. The CDR3 nucleotides read TGCGCCAGCAGCTTGGAGTCCACAGATACGCAGTATTTT. As protein: CASSLESTDTQYF.

The V gene is TRBV2, the J gene TRBJ1-2; TRBD1 matches at 7 bases. This CDR3 region has 12 residues. Germline CDR1 SNHLY, CDR2 FYNNEI. Losses at the gene ends were 7 bases for V and 8 bases for J; bases not matched to a gene: 7. DNA of the CDR3: TGTGCCAGCAATACGGGACAGACGGGCTACACCTTC. The encoded protein is CASNTGQTGYTF. Using reference TRBV2 and TRBJ1-2 for the parts outside the CDR3, the full variable domain is EPEVTQTPSHQVTQMGQEVILRCVPISNHLYFYWYRQILGQKVEFLVSFYNNEISEKSEIFDDQFSVERPDGSNFTLKIRSTKLEDSAMYFCASNTGQTGYTFGSGTRLTVV.

V is TRBV12-5 and J is TRBJ1-1, with 9 positions matching TRBD1. Germline V lookup: CDR1 LGHNT, CDR2 FRNRAP. The CDR3 has 14 amino acids. V shed 6 bases and J 3 bases; nucleotides not matched to a gene: 5. CDR3 residues: CASGEQGAYTEAFF. The CDR3, as DNA: TGTGCTAGTGGGGAACAGGGGGCCTACACTGAAGCTTTCTTT. The variable domain in full, completed from reference TRBV12-5 and TRBJ1-1, reads DARVTQTPRHKVTEMGQEVTMRCQPILGHNTVFWYRQTMMQGLELLAYFRNRAPLDDSGMPKDRFSAEMPDATLATLKIQPSEPRDSAVYFCASGEQGAYTEAFFGQGTRLTVV.

This clone was recorded once. The rearrangement links TRBV6-5 to TRBJ2-7; no clear D gene. This CDR3 is 12 amino acids long. V gave up 6 bases and J gave up 6 bases, with 12 bases separating them. CDR1 and CDR2 (germline): MNHEY, SVGAGI. CDR3 nucleotides: TGTGCCAGCAGCCCTCCATCGCGCGAGCAGTACTTC. Protein sequence: CASSPPSREQYF.